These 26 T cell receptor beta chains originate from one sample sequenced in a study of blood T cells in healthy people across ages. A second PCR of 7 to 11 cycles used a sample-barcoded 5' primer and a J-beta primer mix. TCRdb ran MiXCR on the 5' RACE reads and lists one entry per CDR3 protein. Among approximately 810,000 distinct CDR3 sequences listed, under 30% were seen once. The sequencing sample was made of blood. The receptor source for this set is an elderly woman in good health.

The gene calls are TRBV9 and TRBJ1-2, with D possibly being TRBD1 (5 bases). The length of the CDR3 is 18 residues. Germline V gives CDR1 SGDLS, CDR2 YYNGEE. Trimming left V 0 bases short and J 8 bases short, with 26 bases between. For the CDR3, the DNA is TGTGCCAGCAGCGTAGAGGACGGGGGAGTAGTAGGTTCCTTCGGCTACACCTTC. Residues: CASSVEDGGVVGSFGYTF.

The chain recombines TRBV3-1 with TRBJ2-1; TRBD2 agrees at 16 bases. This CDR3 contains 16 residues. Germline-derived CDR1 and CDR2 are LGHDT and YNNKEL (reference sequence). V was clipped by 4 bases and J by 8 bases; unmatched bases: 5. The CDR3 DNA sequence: TGTGCCAGCAGCCTGGGGACTAGCGGGAGGGTCCATGAGCAGTTCTTC. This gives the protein CASSLGTSGRVHEQFF.

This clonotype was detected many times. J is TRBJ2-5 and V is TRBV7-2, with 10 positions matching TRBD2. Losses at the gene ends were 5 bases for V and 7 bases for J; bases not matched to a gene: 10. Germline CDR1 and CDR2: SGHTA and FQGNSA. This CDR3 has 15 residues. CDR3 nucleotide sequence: TGTGCCAGCAGCCCTCATCTAGCGGGAGTAGTGACCCAGTACTTC. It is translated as CASSPHLAGVVTQYF.

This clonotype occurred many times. CDR3 in DNA: TGCAGCGGAGGGACCAGGGGGCTTGGAGATACGCAGTATTTT. Encoded protein: CSGGTRGLGDTQYF. The chain links TRBV29-1 to TRBJ2-3, with TRBD1 identical over 8 bases. CDR3 size: 14 residues. Trimming removed 7 bases from V and 5 bases from J; junction bases left unmatched: 11. Germline CDR1 SQVTM, CDR2 ANQGSEA.

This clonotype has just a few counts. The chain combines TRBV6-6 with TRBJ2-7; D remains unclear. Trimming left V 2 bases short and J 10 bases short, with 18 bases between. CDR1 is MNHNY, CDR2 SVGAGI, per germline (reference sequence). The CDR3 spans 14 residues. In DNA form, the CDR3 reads TGTGCCAGCAGTTACCCGAACTGGGAAGAGATCCAGTACTTC. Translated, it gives CASSYPNWEEIQYF.

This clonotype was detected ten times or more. The CDR3 nucleotides are TGTGCCAGCAGCTTAGTAAGCGGGACTAGCGGGGGAGAGACCCAGTACTTC. Its translation: CASSLVSGTSGGETQYF. The chain combines TRBV11-2 with TRBJ2-5; TRBD2 matches at 14 bases. V was clipped by 1 base and J by 4 bases; unmatched bases: 5. Germline V gives CDR1 SGHAT, CDR2 FQNNGV. CDR3 length equals 17 residues. Complete variable domain (other parts from reference TRBV11-2 and TRBJ2-5): EAGVAQSPRYKIIEKRQSVAFWCNPISGHATLYWYQQILGQGPKLLIQFQNNGVVDDSQLPKDRFSAERLKGVDSTLKIQPAKLEDSAVYLCASSLVSGTSGGETQYFGPGTRLLVL.

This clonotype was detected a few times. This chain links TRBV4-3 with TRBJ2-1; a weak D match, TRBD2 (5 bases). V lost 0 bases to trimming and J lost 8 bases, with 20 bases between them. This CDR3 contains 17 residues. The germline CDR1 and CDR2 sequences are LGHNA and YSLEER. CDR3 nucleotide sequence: TGCGCCAGCAGCCAAGAAATGGCTTCGTCGCTAGCCTATGAGCAGTTCTTC. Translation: CASSQEMASSLAYEQFF.

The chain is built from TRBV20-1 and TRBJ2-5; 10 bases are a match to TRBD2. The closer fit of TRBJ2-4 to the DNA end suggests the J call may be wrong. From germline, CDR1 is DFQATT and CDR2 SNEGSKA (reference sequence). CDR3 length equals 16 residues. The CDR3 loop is CSARPETSGFEDIQYF. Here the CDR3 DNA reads TGCAGTGCTAGACCTGAGACTAGCGGGTTCGAGGACATTCAGTACTTC.

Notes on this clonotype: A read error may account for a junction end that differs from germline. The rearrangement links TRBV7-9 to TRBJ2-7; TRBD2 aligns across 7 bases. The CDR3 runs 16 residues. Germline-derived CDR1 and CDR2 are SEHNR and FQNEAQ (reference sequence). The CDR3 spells CASSLVPAGTAYEQYF. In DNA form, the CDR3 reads TGCGCCAGCAGCTTAGTGCCAGCGGGGACCGCCTACGAGCAGTACTTC.

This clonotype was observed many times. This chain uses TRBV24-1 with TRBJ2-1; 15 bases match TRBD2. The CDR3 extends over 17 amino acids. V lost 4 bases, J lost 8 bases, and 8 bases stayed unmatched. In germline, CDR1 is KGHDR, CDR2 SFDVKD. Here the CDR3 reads CATSDQAGLAGGDEQFF. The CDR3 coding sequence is TGTGCCACCAGTGACCAAGCCGGACTAGCGGGGGGGGATGAGCAGTTCTTC.

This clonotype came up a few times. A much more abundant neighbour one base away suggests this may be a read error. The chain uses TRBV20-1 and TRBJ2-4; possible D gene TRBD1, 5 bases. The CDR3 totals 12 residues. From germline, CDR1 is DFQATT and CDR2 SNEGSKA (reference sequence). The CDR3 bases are TGCAGTGCTTCAGGGTTGAGGAACATTCGGTACTTC. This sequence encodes CSASGLRNIRYF.

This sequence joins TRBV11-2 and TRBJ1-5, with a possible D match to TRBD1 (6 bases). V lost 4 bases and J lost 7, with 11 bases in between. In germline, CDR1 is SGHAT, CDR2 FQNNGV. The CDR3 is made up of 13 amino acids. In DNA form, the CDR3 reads TGTGCCAGCAGCTCCCTTACAGGGCAGCCCCAGCATTTT. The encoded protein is CASSSLTGQPQHF.

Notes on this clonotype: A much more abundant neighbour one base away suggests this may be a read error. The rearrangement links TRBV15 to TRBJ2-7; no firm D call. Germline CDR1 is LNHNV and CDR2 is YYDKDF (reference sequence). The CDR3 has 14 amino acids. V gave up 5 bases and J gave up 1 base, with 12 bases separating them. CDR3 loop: CATSPPGRSYEQYF. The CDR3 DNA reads TGTGCCACCAGCCCTCCCGGCCGGTCCTACGAGCAGTACTTC.

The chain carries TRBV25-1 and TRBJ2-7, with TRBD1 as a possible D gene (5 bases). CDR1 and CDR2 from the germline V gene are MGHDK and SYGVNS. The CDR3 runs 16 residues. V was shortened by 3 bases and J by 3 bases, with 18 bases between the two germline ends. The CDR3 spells CASSETLTVGFYEQYF. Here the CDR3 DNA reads TGTGCCAGCAGTGAGACCTTGACAGTAGGTTTCTACGAGCAGTACTTC.

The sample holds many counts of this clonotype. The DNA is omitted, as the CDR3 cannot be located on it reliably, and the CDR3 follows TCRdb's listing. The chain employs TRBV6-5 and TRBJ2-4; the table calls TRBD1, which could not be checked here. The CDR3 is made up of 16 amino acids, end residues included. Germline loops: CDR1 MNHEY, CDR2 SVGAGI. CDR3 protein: CASSSSGQGAKNIQYF.

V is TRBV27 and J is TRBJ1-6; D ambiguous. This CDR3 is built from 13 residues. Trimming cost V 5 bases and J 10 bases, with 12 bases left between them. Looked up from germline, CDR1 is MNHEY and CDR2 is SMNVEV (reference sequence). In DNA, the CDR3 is TGTGCCAGCAGTGAGGGAGCGCGGTCACCCCTCCACTTT. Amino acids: CASSEGARSPLHF.

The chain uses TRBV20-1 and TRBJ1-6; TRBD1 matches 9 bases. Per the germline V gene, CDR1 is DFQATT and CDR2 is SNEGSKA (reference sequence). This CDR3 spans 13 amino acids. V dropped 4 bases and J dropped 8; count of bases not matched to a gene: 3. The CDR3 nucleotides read TGCAGTGCTACGACAGGGGGGCATTCACCCCTCCACTTT. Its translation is CSATTGGHSPLHF.

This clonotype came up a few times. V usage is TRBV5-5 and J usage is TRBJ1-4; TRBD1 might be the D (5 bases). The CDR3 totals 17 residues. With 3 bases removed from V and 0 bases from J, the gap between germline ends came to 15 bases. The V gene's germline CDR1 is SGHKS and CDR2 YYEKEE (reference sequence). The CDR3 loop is CASSSTATVATNEKLFF. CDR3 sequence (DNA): TGTGCCAGCAGCTCGACAGCCACCGTTGCAACTAATGAAAAACTGTTTTTT. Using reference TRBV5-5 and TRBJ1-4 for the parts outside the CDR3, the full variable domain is DAGVTQSPTHLIKTRGQQVTLRCSPISGHKSVSWYQQVLGQGPQFIFQYYEKEERGRGNFPDRFSARQFPNYSSELNVNALLLGDSALYLCASSSTATVATNEKLFFGSGTQLSVL.

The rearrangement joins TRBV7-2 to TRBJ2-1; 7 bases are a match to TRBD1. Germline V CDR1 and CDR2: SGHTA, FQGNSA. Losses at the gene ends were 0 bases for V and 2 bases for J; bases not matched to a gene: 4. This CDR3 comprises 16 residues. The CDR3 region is CASSLAPGQTYNEQFF. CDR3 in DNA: TGTGCCAGCAGCTTAGCCCCGGGACAGACCTACAATGAGCAGTTCTTC.

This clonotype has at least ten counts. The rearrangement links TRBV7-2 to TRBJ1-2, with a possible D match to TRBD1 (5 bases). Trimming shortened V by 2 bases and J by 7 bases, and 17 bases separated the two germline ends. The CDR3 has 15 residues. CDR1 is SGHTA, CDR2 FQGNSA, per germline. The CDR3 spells CASSLRGTAPGGYTF. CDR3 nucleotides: TGTGCCAGCAGCTTAAGGGGTACAGCGCCTGGTGGCTACACCTTC.

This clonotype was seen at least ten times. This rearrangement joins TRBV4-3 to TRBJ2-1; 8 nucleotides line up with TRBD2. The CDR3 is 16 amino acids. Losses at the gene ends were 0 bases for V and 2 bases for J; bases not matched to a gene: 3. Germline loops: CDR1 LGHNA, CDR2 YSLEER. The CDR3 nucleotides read TGCGCCAGCAGCCAAGATCCGGGGGGGGCCTACAATGAGCAGTTCTTC. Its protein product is CASSQDPGGAYNEQFF.

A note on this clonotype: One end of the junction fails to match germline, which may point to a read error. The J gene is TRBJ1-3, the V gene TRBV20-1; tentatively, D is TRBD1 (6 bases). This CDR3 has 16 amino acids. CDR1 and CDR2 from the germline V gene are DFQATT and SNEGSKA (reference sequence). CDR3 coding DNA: TGCAGTGCTAGTGCTGGGACAACGAGCTCTGGACACACCATATATTTT. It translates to CSASAGTTSSGHTIYF.

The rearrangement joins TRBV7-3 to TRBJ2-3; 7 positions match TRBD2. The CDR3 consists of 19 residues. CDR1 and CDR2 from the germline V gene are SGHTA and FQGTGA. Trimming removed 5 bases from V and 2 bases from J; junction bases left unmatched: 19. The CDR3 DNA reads TGTGCCAGCAGCCCAACCGGAGGCGGGAGAGGGATCCTCACAGATACGCAGTATTTT. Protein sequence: CASSPTGGGRGILTDTQYF.

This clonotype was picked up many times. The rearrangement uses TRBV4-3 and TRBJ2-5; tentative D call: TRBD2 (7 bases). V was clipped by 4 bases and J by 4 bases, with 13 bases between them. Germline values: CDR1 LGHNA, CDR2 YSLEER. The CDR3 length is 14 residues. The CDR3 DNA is TGCGCCAGCAGCCCGGGGAGGGGGAGAGAGACCCAGTACTTC. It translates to CASSPGRGRETQYF.

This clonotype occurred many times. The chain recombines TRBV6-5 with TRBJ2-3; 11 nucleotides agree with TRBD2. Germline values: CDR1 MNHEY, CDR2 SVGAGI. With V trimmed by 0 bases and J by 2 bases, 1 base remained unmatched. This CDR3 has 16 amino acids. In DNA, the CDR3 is TGTGCCAGCAGTTACTCGACTAGCGGGGTCACAGATACGCAGTATTTT. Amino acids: CASSYSTSGVTDTQYF.

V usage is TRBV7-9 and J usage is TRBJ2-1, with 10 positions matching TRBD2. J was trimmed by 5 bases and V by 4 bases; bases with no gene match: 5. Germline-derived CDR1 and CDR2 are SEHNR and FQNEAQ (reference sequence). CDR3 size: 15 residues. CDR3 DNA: TGTGCCAGCAGCTCCAGGACTAGCGGAAACAATGAGCAGTTCTTC. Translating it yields CASSSRTSGNNEQFF. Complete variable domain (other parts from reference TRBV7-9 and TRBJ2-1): DTGVSQNPRHKITKRGQNVTFRCDPISEHNRLYWYRQTLGQGPEFLTYFQNEAQLEKSRLLSDRFSAERPKGSFSTLEIQRTEQGDSAMYLCASSSRTSGNNEQFFGPGTRLTVL.